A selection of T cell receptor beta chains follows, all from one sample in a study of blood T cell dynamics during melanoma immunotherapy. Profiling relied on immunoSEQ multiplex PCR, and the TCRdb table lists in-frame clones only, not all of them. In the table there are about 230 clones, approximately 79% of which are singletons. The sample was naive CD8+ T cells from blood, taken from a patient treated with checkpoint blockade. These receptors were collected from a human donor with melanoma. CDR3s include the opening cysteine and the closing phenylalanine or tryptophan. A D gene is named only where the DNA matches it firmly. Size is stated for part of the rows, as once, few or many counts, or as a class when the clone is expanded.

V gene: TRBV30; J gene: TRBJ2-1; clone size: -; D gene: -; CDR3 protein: CASFVGGYNEQFF; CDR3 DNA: TGTGCCTCATTCGTTGGCGGTTACAATGAGCAGTTCTTC
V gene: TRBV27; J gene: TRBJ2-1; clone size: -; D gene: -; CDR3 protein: CASSLSKNNEQFF; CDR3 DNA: TGTGCCAGCAGTCTCTCCAAGAACAATGAGCAGTTCTTC
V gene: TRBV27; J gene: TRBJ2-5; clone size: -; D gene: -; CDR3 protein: CASRPYGADQETQYF; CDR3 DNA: TGTGCCAGCAGACCCTATGGGGCAGACCAAGAGACCCAGTACTTC
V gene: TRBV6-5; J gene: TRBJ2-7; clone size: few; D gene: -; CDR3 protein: CASSKQGYEQYF; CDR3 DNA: TGTGCCAGCAGTAAGCAGGGTTACGAGCAGTACTTC
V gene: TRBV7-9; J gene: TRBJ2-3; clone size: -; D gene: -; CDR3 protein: CASSPSASMGITQYF; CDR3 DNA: TGTGCCAGCAGCCCGTCAGCGTCGATGGGGATTACGCAGTATTTT
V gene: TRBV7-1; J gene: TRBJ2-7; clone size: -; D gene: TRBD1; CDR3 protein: CASSDPGQLYEQYF; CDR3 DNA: TGTGCCAGCAGCGACCCGGGACAGCTCTACGAGCAGTACTTC
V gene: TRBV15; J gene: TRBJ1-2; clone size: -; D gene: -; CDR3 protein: CATSVLGYGYTF; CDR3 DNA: TGTGCCACCAGCGTTCTAGGGTATGGCTACACCTTC
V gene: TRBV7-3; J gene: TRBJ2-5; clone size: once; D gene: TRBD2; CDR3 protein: CASSLTGLEETQYF; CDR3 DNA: TGTGCCAGCAGCTTAACCGGACTAGAAGAGACCCAGTACTTC
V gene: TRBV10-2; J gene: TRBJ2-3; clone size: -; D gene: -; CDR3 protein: CASAGTADYSTDTQYF; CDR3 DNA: TGCGCCAGCGCCGGGACCGCCGACTATAGCACAGATACGCAGTATTTT
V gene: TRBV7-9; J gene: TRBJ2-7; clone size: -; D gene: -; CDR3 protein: CASSLGEYSGPTYEQYF; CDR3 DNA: TGTGCCAGCAGCTTAGGGGAGTATAGCGGCCCTACCTACGAGCAGTACTTC
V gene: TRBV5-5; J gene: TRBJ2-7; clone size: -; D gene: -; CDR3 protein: CASSLGTTPYEQYF; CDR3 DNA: TGTGCCAGCAGCCTTGGGACAACTCCCTACGAGCAGTACTTC
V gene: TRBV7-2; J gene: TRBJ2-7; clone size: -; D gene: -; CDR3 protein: CASSWGGTGRSYEQYF; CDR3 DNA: TGTGCCAGCAGCTGGGGCGGTACGGGGCGCTCCTACGAGCAGTACTTC
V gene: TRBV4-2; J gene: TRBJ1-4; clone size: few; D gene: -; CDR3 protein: CASSQDLQSNEKLFF; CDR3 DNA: TGTGCCAGCAGCCAAGATCTACAGTCTAATGAAAAACTGTTTTTT
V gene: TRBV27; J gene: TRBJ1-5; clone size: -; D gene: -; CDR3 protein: CASSLSGGASNQPQHF; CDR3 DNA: TGTGCCAGCAGTTTATCGGGAGGCGCTAGCAATCAGCCCCAGCATTTT